This note documents a single T cell receptor (beta chain) sequence. Its target is not known. This record belongs to a study of radiation and T cells in renal cell carcinoma. Time point reported: blood 2 weeks post-SBRT. Treatment: 15 Gy SBRT to primary tumor, nephrectomy 4 weeks later. The tumor was a clear cell renal cell carcinoma. Sequencing was performed with immunoSEQ multiplex PCR; in TCRdb, only in-frame clones are kept and a portion is missing. The data contain roughly 130,000 clones, about 88% of them singletons. The CDR3 is made up of 19 amino acids. Trimming left V 0 bases short and J 5 bases short, with 26 bases between. CDR1 and CDR2 (germline): SGDLS, YYNGEE. Broader study findings: Top tumor clonotypes rose in blood 2 weeks post-radiation, then contracted.

Sequencing was performed on blood, taken from a patient whose treatment included radiotherapy and nephrectomy. The origin of this receptor is a woman in her 70s with renal cell carcinoma. The rearrangement links TRBV9 to TRBJ1-2; possibly TRBD1 for D (5 bases). As DNA, the CDR3 is TGTGCCAGCAGCGTAGTGACCCCCGCGCAGGGAGAAGTTCGGTATGGCTACACCTTC. This sequence encodes CASSVVTPAQGEVRYGYTF. Variable domain in full (rest from reference TRBV9 and TRBJ1-2): DSGVTQTPKHLITATGQRVTLRCSPRSGDLSVYWYQQSLDQGLQFLIQYYNGEERAKGNILERFSAQQFPDLHSELNLSSLELGDSALYFCASSVVTPAQGEVRYGYTFGSGTRLTVV.